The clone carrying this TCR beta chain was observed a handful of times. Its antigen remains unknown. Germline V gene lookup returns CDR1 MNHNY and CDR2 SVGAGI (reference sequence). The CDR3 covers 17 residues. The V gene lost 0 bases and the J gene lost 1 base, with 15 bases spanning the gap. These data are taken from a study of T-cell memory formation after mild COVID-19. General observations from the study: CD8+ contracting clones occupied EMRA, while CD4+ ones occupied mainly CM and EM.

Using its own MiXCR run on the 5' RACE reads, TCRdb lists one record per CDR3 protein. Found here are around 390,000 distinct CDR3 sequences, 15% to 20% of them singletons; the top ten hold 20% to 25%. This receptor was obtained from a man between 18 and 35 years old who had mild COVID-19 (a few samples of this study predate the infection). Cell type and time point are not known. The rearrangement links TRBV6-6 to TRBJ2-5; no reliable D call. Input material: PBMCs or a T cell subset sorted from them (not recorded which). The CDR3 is CASSYSLGLRFQETQYF. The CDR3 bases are TGTGCCAGCAGTTACTCTTTGGGTCTTCGCTTCCAAGAGACCCAGTACTTC.